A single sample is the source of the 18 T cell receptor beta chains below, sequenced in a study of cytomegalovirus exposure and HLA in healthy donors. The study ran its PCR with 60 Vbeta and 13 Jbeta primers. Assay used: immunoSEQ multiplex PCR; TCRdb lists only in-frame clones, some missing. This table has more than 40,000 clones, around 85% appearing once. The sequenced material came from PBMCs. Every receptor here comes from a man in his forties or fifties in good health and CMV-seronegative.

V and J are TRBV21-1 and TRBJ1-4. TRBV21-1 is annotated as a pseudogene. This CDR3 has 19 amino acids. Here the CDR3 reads CASTSREVRGFKFSEKLFF. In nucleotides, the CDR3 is TGTGCCAGCACCTCAAGGGAGGTTAGGGGCTTTAAGTTTAGTGAAAAACTGTTTTTT.

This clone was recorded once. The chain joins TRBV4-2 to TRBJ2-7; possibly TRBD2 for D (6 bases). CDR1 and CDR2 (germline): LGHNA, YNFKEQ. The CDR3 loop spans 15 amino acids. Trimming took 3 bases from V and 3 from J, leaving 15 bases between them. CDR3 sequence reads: CASSHRPGTDYEQYF. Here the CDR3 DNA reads TGTGCCAGCAGCCATCGCCCGGGGACTGACTACGAGCAGTACTTC.

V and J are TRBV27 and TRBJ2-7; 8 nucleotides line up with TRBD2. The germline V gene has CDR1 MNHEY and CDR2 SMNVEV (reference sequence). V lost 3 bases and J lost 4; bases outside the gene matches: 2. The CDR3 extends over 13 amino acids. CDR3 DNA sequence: TGTGCCAGCAGTTTCGGGGGGGGTTACGAGCAGTACTTC. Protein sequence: CASSFGGGYEQYF.

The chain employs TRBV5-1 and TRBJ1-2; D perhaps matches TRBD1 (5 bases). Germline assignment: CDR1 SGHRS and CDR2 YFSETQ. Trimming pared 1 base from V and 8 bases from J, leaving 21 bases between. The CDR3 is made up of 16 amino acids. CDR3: CASSLWPRVAIRGYTF. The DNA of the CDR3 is TGCGCCAGCAGCTTGTGGCCCAGGGTAGCAATCCGGGGCTACACCTTC.

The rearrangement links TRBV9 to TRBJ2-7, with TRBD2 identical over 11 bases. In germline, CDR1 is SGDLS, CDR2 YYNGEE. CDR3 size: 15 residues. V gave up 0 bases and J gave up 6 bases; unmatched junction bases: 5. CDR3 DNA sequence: TGTGCCAGCAGCGTAGATGCCGGACTAGCGGGCGAGCAGTACTTC. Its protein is CASSVDAGLAGEQYF.

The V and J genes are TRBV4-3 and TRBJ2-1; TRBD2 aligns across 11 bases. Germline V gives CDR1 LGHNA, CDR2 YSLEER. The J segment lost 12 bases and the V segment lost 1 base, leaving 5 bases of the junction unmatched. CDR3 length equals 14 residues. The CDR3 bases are TGCGCCAGCAGCCAAGGGACTAGCGGGTTACCGCAGTTCTTC. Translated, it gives CASSQGTSGLPQFF.

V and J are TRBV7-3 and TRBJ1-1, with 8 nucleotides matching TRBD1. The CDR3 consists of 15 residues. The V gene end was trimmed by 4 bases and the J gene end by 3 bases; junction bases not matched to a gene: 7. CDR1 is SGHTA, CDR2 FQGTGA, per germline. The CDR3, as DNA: TGTGCCAGCAGCTCAGGGGAGACAGGGGACACTGAAGCTTTCTTT. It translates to CASSSGETGDTEAFF. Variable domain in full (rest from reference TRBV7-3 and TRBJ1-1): GAGVSQTPSNKVTEKGKYVELRCDPISGHTALYWYRQSLGQGPEFLIYFQGTGAADDSGLPNDRFFAVRPEGSVSTLKIQRTERGDSAVYLCASSSGETGDTEAFFGQGTRLTVV.

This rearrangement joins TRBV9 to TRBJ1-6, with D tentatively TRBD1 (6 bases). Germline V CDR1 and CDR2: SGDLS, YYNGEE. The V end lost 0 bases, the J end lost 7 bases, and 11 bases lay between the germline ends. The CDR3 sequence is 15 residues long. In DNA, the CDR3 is TGTGCCAGCAGCGTAGATGGCCAGGGGAATTCACCCCTCCACTTT. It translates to CASSVDGQGNSPLHF. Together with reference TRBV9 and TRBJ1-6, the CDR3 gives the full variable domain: DSGVTQTPKHLITATGQRVTLRCSPRSGDLSVYWYQQSLDQGLQFLIQYYNGEERAKGNILERFSAQQFPDLHSELNLSSLELGDSALYFCASSVDGQGNSPLHFGNGTRLTVT.

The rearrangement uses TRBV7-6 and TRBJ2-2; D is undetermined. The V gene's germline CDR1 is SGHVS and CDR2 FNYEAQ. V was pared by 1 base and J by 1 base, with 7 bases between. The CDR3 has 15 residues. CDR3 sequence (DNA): TGTGCCAGCAGCTTAGTACCAGAGAACACCGGGGAGCTGTTTTTT. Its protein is CASSLVPENTGELFF.

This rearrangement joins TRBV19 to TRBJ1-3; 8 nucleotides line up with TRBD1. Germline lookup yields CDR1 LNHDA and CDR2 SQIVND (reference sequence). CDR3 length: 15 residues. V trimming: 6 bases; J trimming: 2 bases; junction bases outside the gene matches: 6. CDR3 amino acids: CASSRRTGTGNTIYF. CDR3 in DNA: TGTGCCAGTAGCCGACGGACAGGGACTGGAAACACCATATATTTT.

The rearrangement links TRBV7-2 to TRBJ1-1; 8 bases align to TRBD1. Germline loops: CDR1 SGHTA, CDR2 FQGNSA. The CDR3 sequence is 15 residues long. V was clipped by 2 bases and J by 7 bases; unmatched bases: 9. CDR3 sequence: CASSLILSGTGEAFF. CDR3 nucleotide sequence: TGTGCCAGCAGCTTAATACTTTCCGGGACAGGTGAAGCTTTCTTT.

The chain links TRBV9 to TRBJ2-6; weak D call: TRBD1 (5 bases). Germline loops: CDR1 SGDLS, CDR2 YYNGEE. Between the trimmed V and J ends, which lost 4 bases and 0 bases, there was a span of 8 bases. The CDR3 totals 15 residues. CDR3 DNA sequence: TGTGCCAGCAGCTCAGGGCCCTCTGGGGCCAACGTCCTGACTTTC. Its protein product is CASSSGPSGANVLTF.

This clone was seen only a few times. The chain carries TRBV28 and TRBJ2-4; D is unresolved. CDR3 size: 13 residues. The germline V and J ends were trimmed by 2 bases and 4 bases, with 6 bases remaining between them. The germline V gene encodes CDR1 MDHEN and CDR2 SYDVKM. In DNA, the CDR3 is TGTGCCAGCAGTTTAGGGCAGAAAAACATTCAGTACTTC. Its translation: CASSLGQKNIQYF.

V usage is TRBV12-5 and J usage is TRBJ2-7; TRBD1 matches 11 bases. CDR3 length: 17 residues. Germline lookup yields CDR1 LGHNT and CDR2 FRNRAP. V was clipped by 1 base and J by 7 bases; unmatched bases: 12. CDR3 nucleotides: TGTGCTAGTGGTTTGGCACGCGCAGGGACAGGGGGTAATGAGCAGTACTTC. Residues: CASGLARAGTGGNEQYF.

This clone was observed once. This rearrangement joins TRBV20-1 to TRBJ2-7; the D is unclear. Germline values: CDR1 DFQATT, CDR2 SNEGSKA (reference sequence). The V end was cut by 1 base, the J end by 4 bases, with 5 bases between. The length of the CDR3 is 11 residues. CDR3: CSARAPYEQYF. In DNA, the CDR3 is TGCAGTGCTAGAGCCCCTTACGAGCAGTACTTC.

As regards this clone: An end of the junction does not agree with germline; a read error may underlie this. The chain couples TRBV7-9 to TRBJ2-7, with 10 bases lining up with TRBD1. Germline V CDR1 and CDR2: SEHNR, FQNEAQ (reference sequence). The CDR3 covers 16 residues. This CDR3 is CSSSLYGTGDSYEQYF. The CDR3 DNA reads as TGTTCCAGCAGCCTTTATGGGACAGGGGACTCCTACGAGCAGTACTTC.

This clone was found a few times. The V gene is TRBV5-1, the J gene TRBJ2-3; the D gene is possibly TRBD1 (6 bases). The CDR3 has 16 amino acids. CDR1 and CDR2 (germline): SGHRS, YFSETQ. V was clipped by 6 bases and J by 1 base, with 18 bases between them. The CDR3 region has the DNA TGCGCCAGCACCCAAACCAGGGGCTCTGGCACAGATACGCAGTATTTT. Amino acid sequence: CASTQTRGSGTDTQYF.

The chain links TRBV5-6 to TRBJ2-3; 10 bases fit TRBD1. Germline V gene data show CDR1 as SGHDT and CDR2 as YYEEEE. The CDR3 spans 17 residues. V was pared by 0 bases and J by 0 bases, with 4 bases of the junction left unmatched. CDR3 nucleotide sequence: TGTGCCAGCAGCTTGGTGAGGACAGGGGGTAGCACAGATACGCAGTATTTT. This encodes CASSLVRTGGSTDTQYF.